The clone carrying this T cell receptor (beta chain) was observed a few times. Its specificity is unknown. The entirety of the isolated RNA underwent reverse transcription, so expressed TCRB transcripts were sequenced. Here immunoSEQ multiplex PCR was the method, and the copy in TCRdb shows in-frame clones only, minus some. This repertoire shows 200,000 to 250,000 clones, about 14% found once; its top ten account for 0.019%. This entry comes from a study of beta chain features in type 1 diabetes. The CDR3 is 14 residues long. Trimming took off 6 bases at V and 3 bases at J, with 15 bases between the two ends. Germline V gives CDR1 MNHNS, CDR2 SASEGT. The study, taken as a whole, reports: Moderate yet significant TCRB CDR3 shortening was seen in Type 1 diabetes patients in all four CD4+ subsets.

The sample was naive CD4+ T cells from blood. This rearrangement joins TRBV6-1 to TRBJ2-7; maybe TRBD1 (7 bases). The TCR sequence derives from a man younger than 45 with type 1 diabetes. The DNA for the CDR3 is TGTGCCAGCAGCGGTTCAGGGGGGCACTACGAGCAGTACTTC. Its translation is CASSGSGGHYEQYF.